This TCR beta chain emerged from a study of blood T cell repertoires in COVID-19. As handled by the study authors: Estimated nucleated cell counts came from reference gene primer amplification. Only in-frame clones appear in the TCRdb table, and some are missing; sequencing was by immunoSEQ multiplex PCR. V and J calls plus clone size are reproduced from that table; the DNA served to infer D and trimming. The profile covers roughly 120,000 clones, with roughly 88% appearing a single time and roughly 0.83% taken by the ten largest. Germline loops: CDR1 MNHEY, CDR2 SMNVEV (reference sequence). This CDR3 comprises 14 residues. The V end was cut by 6 bases, the J end by 8 bases, with 19 bases between.

The chain couples TRBV27 to TRBJ1-2; no reliable D call. This receptor was taken from a woman aged 70-85 years with acute or convalescent COVID-19. Sequenced: peripheral blood. This CDR3 reads CASRLLGRTGGYTF. The CDR3 DNA is TGTGCCAGCAGACTTCTCGGACGTACGGGGGGCTACACCTTC.